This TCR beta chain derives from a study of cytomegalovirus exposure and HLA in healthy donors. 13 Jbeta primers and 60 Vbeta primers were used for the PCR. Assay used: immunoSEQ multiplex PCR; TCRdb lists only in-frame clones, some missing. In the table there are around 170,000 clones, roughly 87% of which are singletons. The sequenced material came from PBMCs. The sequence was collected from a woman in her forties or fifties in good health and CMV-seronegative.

The CDR3 loop reads CASSFVEGLNRANTQYF. The CDR3, as DNA: TGTGCCAGCAGTTTTGTAGAGGGTCTTAACCGGGCCAATACGCAGTATTTT. The V call is TRBV28, the J call TRBJ2-3, with D possibly matching TRBD2 (5 bases). Germline CDR1 is MDHEN and CDR2 is SYDVKM. This CDR3 region has 17 residues. The ends were cut back, 3 bases at V and 7 bases at J, with 23 bases in the middle.